The rows below give T cell receptor beta chains drawn from one sample of a study of T cells in tuberculosis. Using immunoSEQ multiplex PCR, the repertoire was profiled, and TCRdb retains in-frame clones only, with some absent. The sample lists around 35,000 clones; approximately 90% were seen once. The sample was PBMCs, taken at tuberculosis diagnosis. The receptors originated from an adult with tuberculosis. The CDR3 runs from the conserved cysteine through the conserved F or W. Fields, in order: V gene, D gene, clone size, J gene, CDR3 protein, CDR3 DNA. A D gene is named only where the DNA matches it firmly. Clone size is not always given. Where it is, it says once, few, many or a class for expanded clones.

V gene: TRBV6-1
D gene: -
clone size: -
J gene: TRBJ1-1
CDR3 protein: CASSPSPDTSEAFF
CDR3 DNA: TGTGCCAGCAGTCCTTCCCCGGACACTTCTGAAGCTTTCTTT

V gene: TRBV7-2
D gene: -
clone size: -
J gene: TRBJ2-7
CDR3 protein: CASSLVPGTYEQYF
CDR3 DNA: TGTGCCAGCAGCTTAGTTCCGGGAACCTACGAGCAGTACTTC

V gene: TRBV15
D gene: -
clone size: -
J gene: TRBJ1-5
CDR3 protein: CATSRDLRGSGQPQHF
CDR3 DNA: TGTGCCACCAGCAGAGATTTGCGGGGGAGCGGTCAGCCCCAGCATTTT

V gene: TRBV28
D gene: -
clone size: -
J gene: TRBJ1-2
CDR3 protein: CASSPTFPGATSGYTF
CDR3 DNA: TGTGCCAGCAGTCCAACCTTCCCGGGAGCAACCAGCGGCTACACCTTC

V gene: TRBV6-5
D gene: TRBD1
clone size: -
J gene: TRBJ1-1
CDR3 protein: CASRQGAAKTEAFF
CDR3 DNA: TGTGCCAGCAGACAGGGGGCGGCTAAAACTGAAGCTTTCTTT

V gene: TRBV4-1
D gene: -
clone size: -
J gene: TRBJ2-5
CDR3 protein: CASSQDLLGGETQYF
CDR3 DNA: TGCGCCAGCAGCCAAGATCTTCTCGGCGGGGAGACCCAGTACTTC

V gene: TRBV5-4
D gene: TRBD1
clone size: -
J gene: TRBJ1-6
CDR3 protein: CASSLDRGFVSPLHF
CDR3 DNA: TGTGCCAGCAGCCTCGACAGGGGGTTTGTCTCACCCCTCCACTTT

V gene: TRBV6-5
D gene: -
clone size: -
J gene: TRBJ1-3
CDR3 protein: CASSPHRTSGNTIYF
CDR3 DNA: TGTGCCAGCAGTCCACATCGAACCTCTGGAAACACCATATATTTT

V gene: TRBV27
D gene: -
clone size: -
J gene: TRBJ1-6
CDR3 protein: CASSIPGNSPLHF
CDR3 DNA: TGTGCCAGCAGTATTCCAGGGAATTCACCCCTCCACTTT

V gene: TRBV19
D gene: TRBD1
clone size: -
J gene: TRBJ2-1
CDR3 protein: CASSKGQGESSYNEQFF
CDR3 DNA: TGTGCCAGTAGTAAGGGACAGGGGGAGAGTTCCTACAATGAGCAGTTCTTC

V gene: TRBV7-2
D gene: TRBD1
clone size: -
J gene: TRBJ1-2
CDR3 protein: CASSWRQGGDGYTF
CDR3 DNA: TGTGCCAGCAGCTGGCGACAGGGGGGAGATGGCTACACCTTC

V gene: TRBV13
D gene: -
clone size: once
J gene: TRBJ1-1
CDR3 protein: CASSDSRVGGTEAFF
CDR3 DNA: TGTGCCAGCAGCGACTCCAGGGTGGGGGGCACTGAAGCTTTCTTT

V gene: TRBV15
D gene: -
clone size: -
J gene: TRBJ2-5
CDR3 protein: CATSRDRNQETQYF
CDR3 DNA: TGTGCCACCAGCAGAGATCGTAATCAAGAGACCCAGTACTTC

V gene: TRBV2
D gene: -
clone size: -
J gene: TRBJ2-3
CDR3 protein: CASSVRSSYTDTQYF
CDR3 DNA: TGTGCCAGCAGTGTACGGAGCTCCTACACAGATACGCAGTATTTT

V gene: TRBV9
D gene: TRBD1
clone size: -
J gene: TRBJ2-1
CDR3 protein: CASSVRGGGEQFF
CDR3 DNA: TGTGCCAGCAGCGTAAGAGGGGGCGGTGAGCAGTTCTTC

V gene: TRBV25-1
D gene: TRBD1
clone size: -
J gene: TRBJ2-1
CDR3 protein: CASSAQGQGLSYNEQFF
CDR3 DNA: TGTGCCAGCAGTGCCCAGGGACAGGGGCTCTCCTACAATGAGCAGTTCTTC

V gene: TRBV19
D gene: TRBD1
clone size: -
J gene: TRBJ1-2
CDR3 protein: CASSSVQGARNYGYTF
CDR3 DNA: TGTGCCAGTAGCTCCGTGCAGGGGGCAAGAAACTATGGCTACACCTTC

V gene: TRBV2
D gene: -
clone size: -
J gene: TRBJ1-1
CDR3 protein: CASSGTGSRTEAFF
CDR3 DNA: TGTGCCAGCAGTGGAACAGGGAGTCGGACTGAAGCTTTCTTT

V gene: TRBV11-1
D gene: -
clone size: -
J gene: TRBJ2-1
CDR3 protein: CASSPSPLASNEQFF
CDR3 DNA: TGTGCCAGCAGCCCAAGTCCCCTAGCGAGCAATGAGCAGTTCTTC

V gene: TRBV5-1
D gene: -
clone size: -
J gene: TRBJ1-1
CDR3 protein: CASSLVGGMATEAFF
CDR3 DNA: TGCGCCAGCAGCTTGGTGGGAGGGATGGCCACTGAAGCTTTCTTT

V gene: TRBV7-8
D gene: -
clone size: -
J gene: TRBJ2-2
CDR3 protein: CASSSTGNTGELFF
CDR3 DNA: TGTGCCAGCAGCTCGACAGGGAACACCGGGGAGCTGTTTTTT

V gene: TRBV7-8
D gene: TRBD1
clone size: -
J gene: TRBJ1-2
CDR3 protein: CASSLNTGVDGYTF
CDR3 DNA: TGTGCCAGCAGCCTAAATACAGGGGTGGATGGCTACACCTTC

V gene: TRBV6-1
D gene: TRBD1
clone size: -
J gene: TRBJ2-5
CDR3 protein: CASRLDRGRETQYF
CDR3 DNA: TGTGCCAGCAGATTAGACAGGGGGAGGGAGACCCAGTACTTC

V gene: TRBV28
D gene: -
clone size: -
J gene: TRBJ1-1
CDR3 protein: CASSLVNTEAFF
CDR3 DNA: TGTGCCAGCAGCCTCGTGAACACTGAAGCTTTCTTT

V gene: TRBV15
D gene: TRBD1
clone size: -
J gene: TRBJ1-1
CDR3 protein: CATSRVDRGTQAFF
CDR3 DNA: TGTGCCACCAGCAGAGTGGACAGGGGGACTCAAGCTTTCTTT

V gene: TRBV6-1
D gene: -
clone size: -
J gene: TRBJ1-1
CDR3 protein: CASSEALLGTNTEAFF
CDR3 DNA: TGTGCCAGCAGTGAAGCGCTTCTAGGCACGAACACTGAAGCTTTCTTT

V gene: TRBV30
D gene: TRBD1
clone size: -
J gene: TRBJ1-2
CDR3 protein: CAARDRVYIYGYTF
CDR3 DNA: TGTGCCGCCAGGGACAGGGTATATATCTATGGCTACACCTTC

V gene: TRBV6-6
D gene: TRBD1
clone size: -
J gene: TRBJ1-1
CDR3 protein: CASRRQGGTEAFF
CDR3 DNA: TGTGCCAGCAGGCGCCAGGGGGGCACTGAAGCTTTCTTT

V gene: TRBV19
D gene: -
clone size: few
J gene: TRBJ1-2
CDR3 protein: CASSSPTGPGRGYTF
CDR3 DNA: TGTGCCAGTAGTAGCCCGACAGGCCCGGGTCGGGGCTACACCTTC

V gene: TRBV11-2
D gene: TRBD1
clone size: -
J gene: TRBJ1-1
CDR3 protein: CASSRWGQGSTMNTEAFF
CDR3 DNA: TGTGCCAGCAGCCGTTGGGGACAGGGATCAACAATGAACACTGAAGCTTTCTTT

V gene: TRBV12-5
D gene: TRBD1
clone size: -
J gene: TRBJ1-5
CDR3 protein: CASGPTGSQPQHF
CDR3 DNA: TGTGCTAGTGGTCCGACAGGGAGTCAGCCCCAGCATTTT